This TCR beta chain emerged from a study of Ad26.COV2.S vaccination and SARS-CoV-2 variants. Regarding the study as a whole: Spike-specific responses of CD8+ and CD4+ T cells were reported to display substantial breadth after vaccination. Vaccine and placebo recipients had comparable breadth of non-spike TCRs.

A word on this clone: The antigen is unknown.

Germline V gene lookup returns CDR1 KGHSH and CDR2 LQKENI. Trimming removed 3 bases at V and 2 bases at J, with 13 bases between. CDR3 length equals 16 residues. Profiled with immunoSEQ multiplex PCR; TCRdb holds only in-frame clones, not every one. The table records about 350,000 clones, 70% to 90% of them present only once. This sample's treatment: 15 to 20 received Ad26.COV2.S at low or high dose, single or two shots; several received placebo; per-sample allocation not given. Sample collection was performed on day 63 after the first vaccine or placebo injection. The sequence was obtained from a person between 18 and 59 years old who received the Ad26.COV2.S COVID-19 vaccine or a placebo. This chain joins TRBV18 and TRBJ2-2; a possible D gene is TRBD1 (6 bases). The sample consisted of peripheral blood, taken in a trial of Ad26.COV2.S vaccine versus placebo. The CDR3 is CASSPLQGFNTGELFF. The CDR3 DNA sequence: TGTGCCAGCTCACCCTTACAGGGATTCAACACCGGGGAGCTGTTTTTT.